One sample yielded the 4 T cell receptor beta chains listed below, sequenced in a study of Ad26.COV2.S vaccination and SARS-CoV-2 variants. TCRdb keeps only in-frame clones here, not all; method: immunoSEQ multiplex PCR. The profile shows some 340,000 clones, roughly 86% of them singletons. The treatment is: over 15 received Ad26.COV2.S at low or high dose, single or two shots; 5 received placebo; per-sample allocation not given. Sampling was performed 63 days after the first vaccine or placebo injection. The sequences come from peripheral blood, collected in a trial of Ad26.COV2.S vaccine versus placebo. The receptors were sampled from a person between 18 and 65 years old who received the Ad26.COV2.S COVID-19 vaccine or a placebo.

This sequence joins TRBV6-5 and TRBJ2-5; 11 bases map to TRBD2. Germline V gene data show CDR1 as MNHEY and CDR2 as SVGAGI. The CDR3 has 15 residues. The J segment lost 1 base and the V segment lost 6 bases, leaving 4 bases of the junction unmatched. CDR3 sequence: CASSPLAGGQETQYF. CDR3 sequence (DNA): TGTGCCAGCAGCCCCCTAGCGGGGGGCCAAGAGACCCAGTACTTC.

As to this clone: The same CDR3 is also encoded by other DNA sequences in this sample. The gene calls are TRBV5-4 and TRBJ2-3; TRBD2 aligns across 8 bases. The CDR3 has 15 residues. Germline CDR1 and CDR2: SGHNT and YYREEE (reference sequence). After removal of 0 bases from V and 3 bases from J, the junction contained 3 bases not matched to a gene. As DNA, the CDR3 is TGTGCCAGCAGCTTGGCGGGGGGGCGTACAGATACGCAGTATTTT. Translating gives CASSLAGGRTDTQYF.

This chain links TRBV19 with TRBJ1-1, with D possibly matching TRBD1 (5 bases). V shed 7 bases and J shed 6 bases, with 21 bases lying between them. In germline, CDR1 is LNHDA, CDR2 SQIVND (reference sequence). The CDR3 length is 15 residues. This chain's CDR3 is CASNDRDGGFAEAFF. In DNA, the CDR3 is TGTGCCAGTAATGATCGGGACGGGGGTTTTGCTGAAGCTTTCTTT.

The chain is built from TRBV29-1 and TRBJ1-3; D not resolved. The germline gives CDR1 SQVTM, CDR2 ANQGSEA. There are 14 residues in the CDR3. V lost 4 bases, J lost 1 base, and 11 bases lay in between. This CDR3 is CSVALPMSGNTIYF. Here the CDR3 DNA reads TGCAGCGTTGCATTACCCATGTCTGGAAACACCATATATTTT.